The T cell receptor beta chain under discussion was sequenced for a study of human T cells and chemical hapten exposure. Study at large: Readings were taken at 6 days from patch tests that had applied 0.01% DPC to the upper back.

TCRdb passed the RACE reads through MiXCR, listing each CDR3 protein once. Counted here are 40,000 to 50,000 distinct CDR3 sequences, 4% occurring once; the ten biggest clones make up 20% to 30%. Stated time point: patch test 1, 2 weeks after DPC sensitization. Treatment defined: therapeutic diphenylcyclopropenone sensitization with weekly scalp DPC. Whole blood that had not been fractionated was the source of extracted total RNA. The CDR3 runs to 14 residues. Germline CDR1 DFQATT, CDR2 SNEGSKA (reference sequence). The trim removed 6 bases at V and 0 bases at J, leaving 6 bases unmatched. This clonotype was recorded at least ten times.

This sample comprised whole blood, obtained in connection with sensitization to the hapten diphenylcyclopropenone (DPC). The TCR sequence derives from a man aged 50-59 years with alopecia areata. Some clones in this sample may be carry-over from other donors' samples. The chain has TRBV20-1 and TRBJ2-3; TRBD2 matches at 7 bases. The CDR3 spells CSAPPSGSTDTQYF. The CDR3 DNA reads as TGCAGTGCACCTCCTAGCGGAAGCACAGATACGCAGTATTTT.